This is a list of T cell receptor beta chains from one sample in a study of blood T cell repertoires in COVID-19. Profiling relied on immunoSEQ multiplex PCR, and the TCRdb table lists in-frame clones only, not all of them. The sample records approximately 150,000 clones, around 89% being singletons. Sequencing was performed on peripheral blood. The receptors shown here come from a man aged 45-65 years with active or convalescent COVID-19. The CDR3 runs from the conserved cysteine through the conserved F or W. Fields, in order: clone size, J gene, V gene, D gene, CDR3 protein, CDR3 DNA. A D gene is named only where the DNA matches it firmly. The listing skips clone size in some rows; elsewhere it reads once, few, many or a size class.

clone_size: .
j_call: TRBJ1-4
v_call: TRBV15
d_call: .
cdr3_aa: CATSRERGANEKLFF
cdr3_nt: TGTGCCACCAGCAGAGAACGGGGAGCTAATGAAAAACTGTTTTTT

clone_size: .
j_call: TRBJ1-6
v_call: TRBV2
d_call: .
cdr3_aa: CASSERVANNSPLHF
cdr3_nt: TGTGCCAGCAGTGAGAGAGTTGCGAATAATTCACCCCTCCACTTT

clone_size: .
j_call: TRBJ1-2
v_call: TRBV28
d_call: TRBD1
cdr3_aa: CASSLQGANYGYTF
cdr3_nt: TGTGCCAGCAGCCTACAGGGGGCGAACTATGGCTACACCTTC

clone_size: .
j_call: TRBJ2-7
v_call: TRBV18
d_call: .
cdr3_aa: CASSPSGTAGHEQYF
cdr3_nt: TGTGCCAGCTCACCTAGCGGGACAGCGGGACACGAGCAGTACTTC

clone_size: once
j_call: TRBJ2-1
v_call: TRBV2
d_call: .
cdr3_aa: CASTEQGRGYNEQFF
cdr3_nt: TGTGCCAGCACAGAGCAGGGTCGGGGGTACAATGAGCAGTTCTTC

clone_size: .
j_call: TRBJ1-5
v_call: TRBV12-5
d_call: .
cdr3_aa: CASGLVLLSNQPQHF
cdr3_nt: TGTGCTAGTGGTTTGGTACTATTAAGCAATCAGCCCCAGCATTTT

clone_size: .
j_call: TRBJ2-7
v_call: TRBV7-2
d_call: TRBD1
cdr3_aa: CASSTQAPGQSSYEQYF
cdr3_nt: TGTGCCAGCAGCACACAGGCCCCGGGACAGAGCTCCTACGAGCAGTACTTC

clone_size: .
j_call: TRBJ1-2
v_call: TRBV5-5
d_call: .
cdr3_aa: CASSLGIASYGYTF
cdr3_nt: TGTGCCAGCAGCTTGGGGATTGCTAGCTATGGCTACACCTTC

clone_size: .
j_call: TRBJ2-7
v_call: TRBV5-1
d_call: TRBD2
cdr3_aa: CASSPRLAGSYEQYF
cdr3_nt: TGCGCCAGCAGCCCACGACTAGCGGGGTCCTACGAGCAGTACTTC

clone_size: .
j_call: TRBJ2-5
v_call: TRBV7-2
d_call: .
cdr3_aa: CASSLIPGRQETQYF
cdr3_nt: TGTGCCAGCAGCTTAATTCCGGGGAGACAAGAGACCCAGTACTTC

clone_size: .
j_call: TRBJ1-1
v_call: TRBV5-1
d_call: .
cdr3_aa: CASSTGTTEAFF
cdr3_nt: TGCGCCAGCAGCACAGGGACCACTGAAGCTTTCTTT

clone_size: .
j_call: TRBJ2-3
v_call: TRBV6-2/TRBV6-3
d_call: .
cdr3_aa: CASSLWGDGTDTQYF
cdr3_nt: TGTGCCAGCAGCCTCTGGGGGGATGGAACAGATACGCAGTATTTT

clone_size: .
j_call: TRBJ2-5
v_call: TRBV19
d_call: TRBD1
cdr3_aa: CASSIQGARETQYF
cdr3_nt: TGTGCCAGTAGTATTCAGGGGGCGCGGGAGACCCAGTACTTC

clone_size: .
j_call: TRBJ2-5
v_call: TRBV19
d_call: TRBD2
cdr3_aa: CASSEREYGETQYF
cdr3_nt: TGTGCCAGTAGTGAGCGGGAGTACGGGGAGACCCAGTACTTC

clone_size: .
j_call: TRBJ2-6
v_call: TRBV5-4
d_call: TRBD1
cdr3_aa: CASSFGTGSGANVLTF
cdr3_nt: TGTGCCAGCAGCTTCGGGACAGGCTCTGGGGCCAACGTCCTGACTTTC

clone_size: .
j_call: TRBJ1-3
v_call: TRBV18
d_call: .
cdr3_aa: CASSPNRGSLNTIYF
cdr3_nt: TGTGCCAGCTCACCAAATCGGGGGTCGCTGAACACCATATATTTT

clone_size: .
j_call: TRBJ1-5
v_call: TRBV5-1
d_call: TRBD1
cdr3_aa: CASSHGTGSNQPQHF
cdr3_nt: TGCGCCAGCAGCCACGGGACAGGGAGCAATCAGCCCCAGCATTTT

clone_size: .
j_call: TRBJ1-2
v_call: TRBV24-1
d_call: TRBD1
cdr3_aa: CATSGPGQGDYGYTF
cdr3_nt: TGTGCCACCAGTGGTCCGGGACAGGGAGACTATGGCTACACCTTC

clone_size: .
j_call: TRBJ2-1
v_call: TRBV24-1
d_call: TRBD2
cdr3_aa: CATSDLGAGAYNEQFF
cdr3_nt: TGTGCCACCAGTGATTTGGGGGCGGGGGCCTACAATGAGCAGTTCTTC

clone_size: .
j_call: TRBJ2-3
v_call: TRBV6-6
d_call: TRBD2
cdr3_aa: CASSLTSGVRADTQYF
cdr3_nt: TGTGCCAGCAGTTTGACTAGCGGCGTGCGGGCAGATACGCAGTATTTT

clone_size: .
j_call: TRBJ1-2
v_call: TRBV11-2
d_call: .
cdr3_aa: CASSLQRDRGYTF
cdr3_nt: TGTGCCAGCAGCCTACAGAGGGATAGGGGCTACACCTTC

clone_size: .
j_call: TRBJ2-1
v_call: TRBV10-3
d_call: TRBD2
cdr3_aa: CAIMGANRDYYNEQFF
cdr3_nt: TGTGCCATCATGGGAGCAAACCGGGACTATTACAATGAGCAGTTCTTC

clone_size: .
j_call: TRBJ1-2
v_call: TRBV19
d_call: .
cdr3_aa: CASSMRQTEGYTF
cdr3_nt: TGTGCCAGTAGTATGAGACAGACAGAGGGCTACACCTTC

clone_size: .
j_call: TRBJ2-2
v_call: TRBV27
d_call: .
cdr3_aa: CASSPLIHNTGELFF
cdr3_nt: TGTGCCAGCAGTCCCCTAATTCATAACACCGGGGAGCTGTTTTTT

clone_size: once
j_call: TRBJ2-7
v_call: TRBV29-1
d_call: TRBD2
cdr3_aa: CSSRGGQGGYEQYF
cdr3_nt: TGCAGCTCCCGGGGGGGGCAGGGAGGCTACGAGCAGTACTTC

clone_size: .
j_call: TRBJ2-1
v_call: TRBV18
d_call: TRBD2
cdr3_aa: CASSAGTSGGYSYNEQFF
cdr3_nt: TGTGCCAGCTCGGCCGGGACTAGCGGGGGTTACTCCTACAATGAGCAGTTCTTC

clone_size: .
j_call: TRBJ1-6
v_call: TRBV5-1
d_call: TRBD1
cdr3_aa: CASSSSGTGTNSPLHF
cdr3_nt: TGCGCCAGCAGCTCCTCCGGGACAGGCACCAATTCACCCCTCCACTTT

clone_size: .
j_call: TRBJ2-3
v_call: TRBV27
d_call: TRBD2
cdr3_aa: CASSPKGLAGEEDTQYF
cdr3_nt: TGTGCCAGCAGTCCAAAGGGACTAGCGGGAGAGGAAGATACGCAGTATTTT

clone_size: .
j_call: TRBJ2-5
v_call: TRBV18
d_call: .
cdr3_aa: CASSPRRGETQYF
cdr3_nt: TGTGCCAGCTCACCTCGGCGGGGTGAGACCCAGTACTTC

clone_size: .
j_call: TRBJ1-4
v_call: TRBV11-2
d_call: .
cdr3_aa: CASSPSRGGANEKLFF
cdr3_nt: TGTGCCAGCAGCCCTAGTCGGGGAGGGGCTAATGAAAAACTGTTTTTT

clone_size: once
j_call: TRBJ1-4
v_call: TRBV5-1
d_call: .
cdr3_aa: CASSVGHVGEKLFF
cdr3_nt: TGCGCCAGCAGCGTCGGACATGTTGGGGAAAAACTGTTTTTT

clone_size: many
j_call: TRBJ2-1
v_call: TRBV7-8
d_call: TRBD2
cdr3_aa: CASSQGTSGGLSRSSYNEQFF
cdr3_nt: TGTGCCAGCAGCCAGGGGACTAGCGGGGGGCTTTCCCGATCCTCCTACAATGAGCAGTTCTTC

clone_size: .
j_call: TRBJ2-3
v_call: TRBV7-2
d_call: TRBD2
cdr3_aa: CASSRVAGVSTDTQYF
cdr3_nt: TGTGCCAGCAGCAGAGTAGCGGGAGTTAGCACAGATACGCAGTATTTT

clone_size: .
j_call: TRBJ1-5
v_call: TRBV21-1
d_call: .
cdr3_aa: CASSKGRQGVSQPQHF
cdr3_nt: TGTGCCAGCAGCAAAGGGAGGCAGGGGGTATCTCAGCCCCAGCATTTT

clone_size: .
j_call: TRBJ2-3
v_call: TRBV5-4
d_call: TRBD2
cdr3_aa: CASSLRTSGPTDTQYF
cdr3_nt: TGTGCCAGCAGCCTTAGGACTAGCGGCCCCACAGATACGCAGTATTTT

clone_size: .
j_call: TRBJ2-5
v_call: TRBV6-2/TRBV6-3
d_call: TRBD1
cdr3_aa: CASSSTGPTGRETQYF
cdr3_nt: TGTGCCAGCAGTTCAACCGGACCGACAGGGCGAGAGACCCAGTACTTC

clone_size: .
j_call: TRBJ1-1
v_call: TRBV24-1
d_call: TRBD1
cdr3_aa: CAVSGTGNTEAFF
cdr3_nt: TGTGCCGTATCCGGGACAGGGAACACTGAAGCTTTCTTT

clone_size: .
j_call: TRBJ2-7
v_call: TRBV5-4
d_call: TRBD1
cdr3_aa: CASSPGTGETYF
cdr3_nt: TGTGCCAGCAGTCCCGGGACAGGCGAGACGTACTTC

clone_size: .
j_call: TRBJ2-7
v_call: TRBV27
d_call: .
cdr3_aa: CASSFTGPYEQYF
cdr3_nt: TGTGCCAGCAGTTTTACAGGGCCCTACGAGCAGTACTTC

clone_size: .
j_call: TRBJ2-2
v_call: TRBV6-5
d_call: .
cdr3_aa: CASSTMGGPTGELFF
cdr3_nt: TGTGCCAGCAGCACCATGGGGGGTCCCACCGGGGAGCTGTTTTTT

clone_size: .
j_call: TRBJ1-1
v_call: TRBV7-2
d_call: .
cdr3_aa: CASTQNTEAFF
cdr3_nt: TGTGCCAGCACACAGAACACTGAAGCTTTCTTT

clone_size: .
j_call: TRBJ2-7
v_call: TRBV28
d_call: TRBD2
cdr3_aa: CASGTPSGANAGAVDEQYF
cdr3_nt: TGTGCCAGCGGAACTCCTTCCGGGGCAAACGCGGGAGCTGTGGACGAGCAGTACTTC

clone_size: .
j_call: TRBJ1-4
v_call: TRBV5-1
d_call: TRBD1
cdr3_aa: CASSSGTAHKNEKLFF
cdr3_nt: TGCGCCAGCAGCTCCGGGACAGCACACAAGAATGAAAAACTGTTTTTT

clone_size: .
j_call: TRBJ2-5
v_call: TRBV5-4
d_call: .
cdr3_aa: CASSLDGPQYF
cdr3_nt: TGTGCCAGCAGCTTGGATGGCCCCCAGTACTTC

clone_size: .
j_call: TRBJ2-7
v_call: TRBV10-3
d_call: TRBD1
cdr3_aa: CAILGQGNDEQYF
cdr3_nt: TGTGCCATCCTGGGACAGGGGAACGACGAGCAGTACTTC

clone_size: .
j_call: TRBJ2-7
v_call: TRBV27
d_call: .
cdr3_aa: CASSSRSLAYEQYF
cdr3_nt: TGTGCCAGCAGCTCCCGGTCGCTAGCCTACGAGCAGTACTTC

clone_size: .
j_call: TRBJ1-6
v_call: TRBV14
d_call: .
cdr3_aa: CASRDAGWNSPLHF
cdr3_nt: TGTGCCAGCCGCGACGCAGGGTGGAATTCACCCCTCCACTTT

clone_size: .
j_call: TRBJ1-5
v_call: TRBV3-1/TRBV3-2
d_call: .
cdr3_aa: CASSQDGRANRQPQHF
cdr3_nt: TGTGCCAGCAGCCAAGACGGCAGGGCCAATCGACAGCCCCAGCATTTT

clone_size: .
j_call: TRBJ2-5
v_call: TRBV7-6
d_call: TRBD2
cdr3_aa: CASSFSGGSWETQYF
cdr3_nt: TGTGCCAGCAGCTTTAGCGGGGGGTCATGGGAGACCCAGTACTTC

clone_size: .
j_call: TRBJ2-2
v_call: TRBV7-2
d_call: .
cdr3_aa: CASSLGLGSTGELFF
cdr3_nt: TGTGCCAGCAGCTTGGGGCTTGGGTCCACCGGGGAGCTGTTTTTT